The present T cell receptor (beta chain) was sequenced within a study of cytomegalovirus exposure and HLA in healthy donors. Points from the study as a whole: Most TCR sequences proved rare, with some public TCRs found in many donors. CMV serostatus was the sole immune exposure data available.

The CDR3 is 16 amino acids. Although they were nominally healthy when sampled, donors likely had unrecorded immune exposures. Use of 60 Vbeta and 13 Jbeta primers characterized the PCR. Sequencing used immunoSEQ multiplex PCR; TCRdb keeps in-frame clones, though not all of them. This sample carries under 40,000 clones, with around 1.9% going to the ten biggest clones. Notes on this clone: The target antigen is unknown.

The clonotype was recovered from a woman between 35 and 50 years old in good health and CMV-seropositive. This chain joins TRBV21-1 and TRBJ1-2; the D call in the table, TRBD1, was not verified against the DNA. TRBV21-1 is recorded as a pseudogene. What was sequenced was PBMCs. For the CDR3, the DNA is TGTGCCAGCAGCGCCCGAGGGACAAACTACCTGTTCCTGCACCTCTTC. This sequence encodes CASSARGTNYLFLHLF.